This T cell receptor beta chain appears in the sequencing data of a study of neoadjuvant nivolumab and ipilimumab in lung cancer. Whole-study context: Nivolumab 3 mg/kg was given days 1, 15 and 29, plus ipilimumab 1 mg/kg day 1 in combination. Study observations and caveats: Only a small number of samples underwent TCR sequencing. Pretherapy blood TCR richness correlated positively with resected tumor richness.

Germline CDR1 SGHKS, CDR2 YYEKEE (reference sequence). The CDR3 has 16 residues. Trimming cost V 5 bases and J 4 bases; bases outside gene matches: 6. The method was immunoSEQ multiplex PCR; TCRdb's version includes in-frame clones alone and lacks a portion of them. This table holds 40,000 to 55,000 clones, around 89% found once. Worth noting for this clone: Its specificity is not known.

The chain combines TRBV5-5 with TRBJ2-2; 12 nucleotides agree with TRBD2. This TCR was sampled from an adult with non-small cell lung cancer. Some clones in this sample may be carry-over from other donors' samples. The sample here was blood, taken before neoadjuvant nivolumab, alone or with ipilimumab. The CDR3 DNA sequence: TGTGCCAGCAGGCCGACTAGCGGGAGTGTCACCGGGGAGCTGTTTTTT. This gives the protein CASRPTSGSVTGELFF.